The 13 T cell receptor beta chains below come from one sample, sequenced in a study of blood T cell repertoires in COVID-19. The protocol was immunoSEQ multiplex PCR, while the TCRdb copy is restricted to in-frame clones and leaves out a portion. The sample includes approximately 53,000 clones, nearly 85% of them seen just once. Specimen: peripheral blood. All receptors derive from a middle-aged man with acute or convalescent COVID-19.

The chain combines TRBV7-2 with TRBJ2-7, with 9 bases aligning to TRBD2. The CDR3 loop spans 14 amino acids. Germline CDR1 reads SGHTA; CDR2 reads FQGNSA. Trimming cost V 1 base and J 7 bases; bases outside gene matches: 5. This chain's CDR3 is CASSLDAGGGEQYF. CDR3 bases: TGTGCCAGCAGCTTAGATGCGGGAGGGGGTGAGCAGTACTTC.

This clone was seen a handful of times. This chain uses TRBV7-7 with TRBJ2-1, with D possibly matching TRBD1 (5 bases). Trimming removed 4 bases from V and 7 bases from J, with 14 bases in between. This CDR3 is 14 amino acids long. The germline V gene has CDR1 SSHAT and CDR2 FNYEAQ (reference sequence). The CDR3, as DNA: TGTGCCAGCAGCTCCTCGGGCAAGGGGAATGAGCAGTTCTTC. This gives the protein CASSSSGKGNEQFF.

The rearrangement uses TRBV5-1 and TRBJ2-1; TRBD2 aligns across 7 bases. V lost 3 bases to trimming and J lost 5 bases; unmatched junction nucleotides: 5. Germline-derived CDR1 and CDR2 are SGHRS and YFSETQ. This CDR3 is 14 amino acids long. DNA for the CDR3: TGCGCCAGCAGCTATTGGACTAGGGACAATGAGCAGTTCTTC. This gives the protein CASSYWTRDNEQFF.

CDR3 in amino acids: CASSFSGLAGGEQFF. CDR3 nucleotide sequence: TGTGCCAGCAGCTTTTCCGGACTAGCGGGAGGTGAGCAGTTCTTC. This chain connects TRBV7-8 to TRBJ2-1; 14 bases are shared with TRBD2. Per germline, CDR1 SGHVS and CDR2 FQNEAQ. This CDR3 is 15 amino acids long. Unmatched junction bases numbered 4, after V lost 3 bases and J lost 9 bases.

The chain recombines TRBV7-2 with TRBJ1-1; D is ambiguous. The CDR3 is made up of 15 amino acids. CDR1 is SGHTA and CDR2 is FQGNSA in the germline V gene. Deletions cut 1 base from V and 1 base from J, with 10 bases between. CDR3 bases: TGTGCCAGCAGCTTAGATGTACAGTCGAACACTGAAGCTTTCTTT. It specifies CASSLDVQSNTEAFF.

The CDR3 nucleotides are TGTGCCAGCAGTCCCCGGGGGGGGGCGATCGATGAGCAGTTCTTC. It codes for CASSPRGGAIDEQFF. The chain is built from TRBV5-4 and TRBJ2-1, with TRBD2 matching 8 bases. V shed 5 bases, J shed 8 bases, and the junction held 12 bases outside the gene matches. The germline V gene encodes CDR1 SGHNT and CDR2 YYREEE (reference sequence). This CDR3 is built from 15 residues.

The V and J genes are TRBV11-2 and TRBJ2-7, with TRBD1 identical over 7 bases. J gave up 4 bases and V 4 bases, and 16 bases lay outside the gene matches. This CDR3 region has 17 residues. Germline V gene sequence: CDR1 SGHAT, CDR2 FQNNGV. The CDR3 here is CASSSVGGVYARYEQYV. The CDR3 bases are TGTGCCAGCAGCTCGGTAGGGGGCGTGTATGCGCGTTACGAGCAGTACGTC.

The CDR3 nucleotides are TGTGCCAGCAGCCTCAATTGGCAGGGGGGCACTGAAGCTTTCTTT. Translating gives CASSLNWQGGTEAFF. J is TRBJ1-1 and V is TRBV6-5, with 7 bases fitting TRBD1. This CDR3 is built from 15 residues. J gave up 4 bases and V 6 bases, and 11 bases lay outside the gene matches. Germline V gene data show CDR1 as MNHEY and CDR2 as SVGAGI.

A few counts support this clone. This chain links TRBV6-5 with TRBJ1-6; the D is unclear. Germline assignment: CDR1 MNHEY and CDR2 SVGAGI. V was pared by 6 bases and J by 3 bases, with 9 bases between. The CDR3 is 14 residues long. In DNA, the CDR3 is TGTGCCAGCAGGGTGGCAGGCTATAATTCACCCCTCCACTTT. It translates to CASRVAGYNSPLHF.

This chain connects TRBV6-5 to TRBJ2-3, with D possibly TRBD2 on 6 matching bases. V was trimmed by 4 bases and J by 5 bases, leaving 19 bases between them. The CDR3 spans 16 residues. CDR1 MNHEY and CDR2 SVGAGI come from the germline V gene. The CDR3 sequence: CASSSSPSLGGDTQYF. CDR3 DNA sequence: TGTGCCAGCAGTTCTTCACCCAGTCTGGGAGGAGATACGCAGTATTTT.

V is TRBV18 and J is TRBJ2-4, with D perhaps TRBD1 (7 bases). The germline CDR1 and CDR2 sequences are KGHSH and LQKENI. The V and J ends lost 3 bases and 7 bases respectively, with 16 bases between them. This CDR3 is built from 15 residues. This chain's CDR3 is CASSPAGGNANIQYF. The CDR3 coding sequence is TGTGCCAGCTCACCGGCAGGGGGGAATGCGAACATTCAGTACTTC.

The chain joins TRBV30 to TRBJ1-6; D gene unclear. Germline V gene sequence: CDR1 GTSNPN, CDR2 SVGIG (reference sequence). Trimming pared 8 bases from V and 4 bases from J, leaving 12 bases between. The CDR3 is made up of 13 amino acids. The CDR3 protein is CALQRGYNSPLHF. DNA for the CDR3: TGTGCCCTGCAGCGGGGATATAATTCACCCCTCCACTTT.

The chain joins TRBV5-1 to TRBJ1-3; D call uncertain. There are 15 residues in the CDR3. Germline V lookup: CDR1 SGHRS, CDR2 YFSETQ. V was cut by 0 bases and J by 0 bases, with 7 bases left in between. CDR3 residues: CASSLVSGSGNTIYF. The CDR3 DNA sequence: TGCGCCAGCAGCTTGGTTTCGGGCTCTGGAAACACCATATATTTT. Complete variable domain (other parts from reference TRBV5-1 and TRBJ1-3): KAGVTQTPRYLIKTRGQQVTLSCSPISGHRSVSWYQQTPGQGLQFLFEYFSETQRNKGNFPGRFSGRQFSNSRSEMNVSTLELGDSALYLCASSLVSGSGNTIYFGEGSWLTVV.